The rows below give T cell receptor beta chains drawn from one sample of a study of T cells after somatic rescue of genetic block. Generated by immunoSEQ multiplex PCR, the TCRdb table keeps only in-frame clones and is missing some. The sample shows 12,000 or so clones, around 73% of them seen only once. Sequenced: peripheral blood mononuclear cells (PBMCs). The origin of the receptors is a boy aged 5-17 years. CDR3s include the opening cysteine and the closing phenylalanine or tryptophan. D genes are given only for firm matches. Size is stated for part of the rows, as once, few or many counts, or as a class when the clone is expanded.

>16|TRBD2|large|TRBJ2-7|TRBV5-4
CASRTGTSGPIYEQYF
TGTGCCAGCAGAACAGGGACTAGCGGGCCCATCTACGAGCAGTACTTC
>14|NA|NA|TRBJ2-3|TRBV6-5
CASSYKGSTDTQYF
TGTGCCAGCAGTTACAAGGGAAGCACAGATACGCAGTATTTT
>14|TRBD1|NA|TRBJ1-1|TRBV29-1
CSVDNPTGDTEAFF
TGCAGCGTTGACAATCCGACAGGGGACACTGAAGCTTTCTTT
>14|NA|NA|TRBJ1-2|TRBV19
CASSSTGPPPGYTF
TGTGCCAGTAGTTCGACAGGACCCCCCCCTGGCTACACCTTC
>12|NA|NA|TRBJ2-3|TRBV7-2
CASSLTLGTQYF
TGTGCCAGCAGCCTGACGTTGGGTACGCAGTATTTT
>15|NA|NA|TRBJ2-7|TRBV10-3
CAISLLGRGADEQYF
TGTGCCATCAGCCTTCTGGGGCGAGGGGCGGACGAGCAGTACTTC
>16|NA|NA|TRBJ1-5|TRBV18
CASSPQPWGQNQPQHF
TGTGCCAGCTCACCACAACCCTGGGGACAAAATCAGCCCCAGCATTTT
>18|TRBD2|NA|TRBJ2-3|TRBV7-8
CASSPRTLTSGETDTQYF
TGTGCCAGCAGCCCCCGGACGCTTACTAGCGGGGAGACAGATACGCAGTATTTT
>16|TRBD2|NA|TRBJ2-3|TRBV9
CASSVGGTSGGDTQYF
TGTGCCAGCAGCGTAGGCGGGACTAGCGGGGGGGATACGCAGTATTTT
>12|NA|few|TRBJ1-1|TRBV29-1
CSVGNWGTEAFF
TGCAGCGTTGGGAATTGGGGCACTGAAGCTTTCTTT
>17|TRBD2|once|TRBJ2-7|TRBV4-3
CASSQDRLAGRTYEQYF
TGCGCCAGCAGCCAAGATCGCCTAGCGGGGAGGACCTACGAGCAGTACTTC
>14|NA|once|TRBJ1-2|TRBV2
CASSERDLNYGYTF
TGTGCCAGCAGTGAACGAGACCTTAACTATGGCTACACCTTC
>15|NA|once|TRBJ2-3|TRBV5-1
CASSLGAVRTDTQYF
TGCGCCAGCAGCTTAGGTGCGGTCAGGACAGATACGCAGTATTTT
>14|NA|NA|TRBJ1-1|TRBV9
CASSVDAGNTEAFF
TGTGCCAGCAGCGTAGACGCAGGGAACACTGAAGCTTTCTTT
>18|TRBD1|NA|TRBJ1-3|TRBV28
CASTRLFPTGSSGNTIYF
TGTGCCAGCACCCGTCTATTTCCGACAGGGTCCTCTGGAAACACCATATATTTT
>14|TRBD2|NA|TRBJ2-2|TRBV11-2
CASSPRTSDAELFF
TGTGCCAGCAGCCCGAGGACTAGCGATGCGGAGCTGTTTTTT
>15|NA|NA|TRBJ1-3|TRBV28
CASSFLGGSGNTIYF
TGTGCCAGCAGTTTTTTGGGGGGCTCTGGAAACACCATATATTTT
>14|NA|NA|TRBJ2-3|TRBV7-9
CASSPGRNTDTQYF
TGTGCCAGCAGCCCCGGTCGCAACACAGATACGCAGTATTTT
>15|NA|NA|TRBJ2-2|TRBV5-4
CASSLLAGPAGELFF
TGTGCCAGCAGCTTGTTGGCAGGGCCCGCCGGGGAGCTGTTTTTT
>14|NA|NA|TRBJ2-7|TRBV14
CASSPPGRTYEQYF
TGTGCCAGCAGCCCTCCGGGACGGACCTACGAGCAGTACTTC
>16|NA|NA|TRBJ2-1|TRBV27
CASSLLASEVYNEQFF
TGTGCCAGCAGTTTATTAGCTAGCGAGGTCTACAATGAGCAGTTCTTC
>16|TRBD2|NA|TRBJ2-7|TRBV7-9
CASSSPGSGDSYEQYF
TGTGCCAGCAGCTCCCCGGGTAGCGGGGACTCCTACGAGCAGTACTTC
>15|TRBD1|NA|TRBJ1-5|TRBV5-6
CASSPTGAPNQPQHF
TGTGCCAGCAGCCCCACAGGGGCTCCCAATCAGCCCCAGCATTTT
>11|NA|NA|TRBJ1-1|TRBV6-8
CASTPAKKAFF
TGTGCCAGCACCCCCGCTAAGAAAGCTTTCTTT
>13|NA|NA|TRBJ2-7|TRBV21-1
CASSSIGDHEQYF
TGTGCCAGCAGCAGCATCGGGGACCACGAGCAGTACTTC
>14|NA|NA|TRBJ2-7|TRBV7-2
CASSRLPSSYEQYF
TGTGCCAGCAGCAGATTACCAAGCTCCTACGAGCAGTACTTC
>13|NA|NA|TRBJ1-2|TRBV28
CASSLWGAWGYTF
TGTGCCAGCAGTTTGTGGGGGGCGTGGGGCTACACCTTC
>15|NA|NA|TRBJ1-4|TRBV7-6
CASSLDVGSGEKLFF
TGTGCCAGCAGCTTAGATGTGGGCAGTGGGGAAAAACTGTTTTTT
>15|TRBD1|NA|TRBJ1-1|TRBV6-1
CASSGLDRGNTEAFF
TGTGCCAGCTCGGGCTTAGACAGGGGGAACACTGAAGCTTTCTTT
>14|TRBD1|NA|TRBJ2-1|TRBV28
CASGRTGVGNEQFF
TGTGCCAGCGGACGGACAGGGGTGGGCAATGAGCAGTTCTTC